This T cell receptor (beta chain) was recovered during a study of T cells expressing NK-cell markers. Points on this clonotype: Antigen: not known.

The germline CDR1 and CDR2 sequences are SNHLY and FYNNEI. The CDR3 is 16 residues long. TCRdb re-called the 5' RACE reads; every CDR3 protein appears as one record, without DNA. Its table records about 380,000 distinct CDR3 sequences. General study results and limits: Unclear, still, was the HCMV specificity of the expanded NKG2C+ T cell clones. NKG2C+ dominant clonotypes from 6 or 7 donors made up roughly 1.0-7.0% of CD8+ T cells.

This TCR came from a man between 18 and 69 years old in good health. The V gene is TRBV2, the J gene TRBJ2-1; TCRdb reports TRBD2, a call that lacks DNA to check it against. Sequenced material: blood T cells: a sorted CD56 or NKG2C T cell subset, CD4+ or CD8+ T cells, or bulk PBMC T cells (not recorded which). This chain's CDR3 is CASNDGTARSYNEQFF. The full variable domain, its missing parts supplied by reference TRBV2 and TRBJ2-1, is EPEVTQTPSHQVTQMGQEVILRCVPISNHLYFYWYRQILGQKVEFLVSFYNNEISEKSEIFDDQFSVERPDGSNFTLKIRSTKLEDSAMYFCASNDGTARSYNEQFFGPGTRLTVL.